This is a list of T cell receptor beta chains from one sample in a study of blood T cells in healthy people across ages. Each CDR3 protein gets one entry after TCRdb re-called the 5' RACE reads with MiXCR. The repertoire holds about 780,000 distinct CDR3 sequences, with around 24% as singletons. These sequences were also reported in another study, on T cells of mothers and their children.

Sequencing was performed on blood. The receptors derive from a boy aged 10-17 years in good health. CDR3s include the opening cysteine and the closing phenylalanine or tryptophan. The D gene is left open where the match is weak. Expanded clones are given a class, and other clones once, few, many or no size at all.

>15|.|TRBV5-5|few|TRBJ1-2
TGTGCCAGCAGCTTGGTCGGGGGACCTCACTATGGCTACACCTTC
CASSLVGGPHYGYTF
>15|.|TRBV14|few|TRBJ2-5
TGTGCCAGCAGCGCCGTCAGAGAAAGAAGCGAGACCCAGTACTTC
CASSAVRERSETQYF
>14|.|TRBV3-1|.|TRBJ2-5
TGTGCCAGCAGCCAAGTAGGAAGGGTAGAGACCCAGTACTTC
CASSQVGRVETQYF
>15|TRBD2|TRBV7-6|many|TRBJ2-7
TGTGCCAGCAGCTTAACCGGGGGGAGCTCCTACGAGCAGTACTTC
CASSLTGGSSYEQYF
>16|.|TRBV12-5|.|TRBJ2-3
TGTGCTAGTGGTTTGACTCAGGGGACGGTCGCAGATACGCAGTATTTT
CASGLTQGTVADTQYF
>22|.|TRBV11-2|few|TRBJ2-2
TGTGCCAGCAGCCTCCCAGGTCAGGGTTTCATGGCCTATACGAAGAACACCGGGGAGCTGTTTTTT
CASSLPGQGFMAYTKNTGELFF
>16|TRBD2|TRBV2|few|TRBJ2-5
TGTGCCACCACGGTGACTAGCGGGGGGATCCAAGAGACCCAGTACTTC
CATTVTSGGIQETQYF
>15|TRBD2|TRBV27|.|TRBJ2-7
TGTGCCAGCAGACTCCGACTAGCGGGGACCGTCGAGCAGTACTTC
CASRLRLAGTVEQYF
>17|TRBD1|TRBV20-1|.|TRBJ2-7
TGCAGTGCTAATGTTAACCCGGGACAGGGTAGCTCCTACGAGCAGTACTTC
CSANVNPGQGSSYEQYF
>14|.|TRBV5-6|.|TRBJ1-1
TGTGCCAGCACCAAGACAGCCCTGAACACTGAAGCTTTCTTT
CASTKTALNTEAFF
>13|TRBD1|TRBV20-1|.|TRBJ2-5
TGCAGCATTCCCGGACAGGGAAGAGAGACCCAGTACTTC
CSIPGQGRETQYF
>15|TRBD1|TRBV2|once|TRBJ2-3
TGTGCCAGCACTAAGGGACAGGGAGGAACAGATACGCAGTATTTT
CASTKGQGGTDTQYF
>15|.|TRBV29-1|.|TRBJ2-5
TGCAGCGTTGAAGATGCGGCCAGGGAAAGCGAGACCCAGTACTTC
CSVEDAARESETQYF
>16|TRBD1|TRBV7-9|.|TRBJ1-3
TGTGCCAGCAGCTCCCTGGGACAGACCTCTGGAAACACCATATATTTT
CASSSLGQTSGNTIYF
>14|.|TRBV27|few|TRBJ2-1
TGTGCCAGCAGTCGGTTCGATAGGGGGAATGAGCAGTTCTTC
CASSRFDRGNEQFF
>16|.|TRBV4-1|.|TRBJ1-1
TGCGCCAGCAGCCGCGGGGGGGACTCAGGAGACACTGAAGCTTTCTTT
CASSRGGDSGDTEAFF
>14|TRBD1|TRBV19|.|TRBJ1-1
TGTGCCAGTAGTAGCAGGGGGTCGAACACTGAAGCTTTCTTT
CASSSRGSNTEAFF
>14|.|TRBV5-6|.|TRBJ2-3
TGTGCCAGCAGCGGGGCAGTTTTAGCAGATACGCAGTATTTT
CASSGAVLADTQYF
>15|.|TRBV11-2|.|TRBJ1-3
TGTGCCAGCAGCTTAGCACAGTCCTCTGGAAACACCATATATTTT
CASSLAQSSGNTIYF
>16|.|TRBV6-1|.|TRBJ2-5
TGTGCCAGCAGAAACCGCAGGGGAAACGGTAATGAGACCCAGTACTTC
CASRNRRGNGNETQYF
>15|.|TRBV7-9|.|TRBJ2-1
TGTGCCAGCAGCTTAGGTGGGGGCAAGTACAATGAGCAGTTCTTC
CASSLGGGKYNEQFF
>15|.|TRBV15|few|TRBJ1-1
TGTGCCACCAGCAGAGATCTAGGGAGGAACACTGAAGCTTTCTTT
CATSRDLGRNTEAFF
>13|TRBD2|TRBV20-1|.|TRBJ2-5
TGCAGTGCTAGCGGGGGGTCCCAAGAGACCCAGTACTTC
CSASGGSQETQYF
>14|.|TRBV6-6|.|TRBJ2-7
TGTGCCAGCAGTCGGCTACGGGCCTCCTACGAGCAGTACTTC
CASSRLRASYEQYF
>17|TRBD1|TRBV7-9|.|TRBJ2-7
TGTGCCAGCAGCCCGGGGCAGGGACAGACGAACTCCTACGAGCAGTACTTC
CASSPGQGQTNSYEQYF
>16|TRBD1|TRBV29-1|.|TRBJ2-3
TGCAGCGTTGAAGGGCCGGGACAGGGGGCGAGAGATACGCAGTATTTT
CSVEGPGQGARDTQYF
>14|.|TRBV10-3|.|TRBJ2-1
TGTGCCATCAGAGGCGTCGGGCCACGAACTGAGCAGTTCTTC
CAIRGVGPRTEQFF
>15|TRBD2|TRBV20-1|few|TRBJ2-5
TGCAGTACTAGATTGGCGGGGGGGCCGTGGGAGACCCAGTACTTC
CSTRLAGGPWETQYF
>14|TRBD1|TRBV5-1|few|TRBJ2-7
TGCGCCAGCAGCCCGGGACAGCGGACCTACGAGCAGTACTTC
CASSPGQRTYEQYF
>14|.|TRBV5-1|.|TRBJ1-4
TGCGCCAGCAGCTTTAGGGGTACTAATGAAAAACTGTTTTTT
CASSFRGTNEKLFF
>17|TRBD1|TRBV12-3/TRBV12-4|.|TRBJ2-1
TGTGCCAGCAGTCCCAGTTCCGGGACAGAGAGGTACAATGAGCAGTTCTTC
CASSPSSGTERYNEQFF
>13|.|TRBV15|.|TRBJ2-5
TGTGCCACCAGGGCCGGTACATACGAGACCCAGTACTTC
CATRAGTYETQYF
>17|.|TRBV5-4|.|TRBJ2-1
TGTGCCAGCAGCTTGGGGAACGCCAGAACCTCCCACAATGAGCAGTTCTTC
CASSLGNARTSHNEQFF
>12|.|TRBV12-3/TRBV12-4|.|TRBJ2-1
TGTGCCAGCAGGGAGACACCTAATGAGCAGTTCTTC
CASRETPNEQFF
>15|.|TRBV15|.|TRBJ2-3
TGTGCCACCAGCAGGAGGGGATCCGGCACAGATACGCAGTATTTT
CATSRRGSGTDTQYF
>14|.|TRBV4-1|.|TRBJ1-2
TGCGCCAGCAGCCTTCCACAGGGTTCCTATGGCTACACCTTC
CASSLPQGSYGYTF
>14|TRBD1|TRBV6-6|.|TRBJ2-1
TGTGCCAGCAGGTCGACAGGGCCCAACAATGAGCAGTTCTTC
CASRSTGPNNEQFF
>16|TRBD1|TRBV9|few|TRBJ2-1
TGTGCCAGCAGCGCCCGCAGGGACAGGGGATACAATGAGCAGTTCTTC
CASSARRDRGYNEQFF
>16|TRBD2|TRBV27|.|TRBJ2-1
TGTGCCAGCAGTCGGACTAGCGGGGGGCTCTACAATGAGCAGTTCTTC
CASSRTSGGLYNEQFF
>15|.|TRBV6-5|.|TRBJ1-2
TGTGCCAGCAGTCCGGTCGGGGGCATTAGCTATGGCTACACCTTC
CASSPVGGISYGYTF
>14|.|TRBV12-3/TRBV12-4|.|TRBJ1-5
TGTGCCAGCAGCCAACAGGTTAGGAATCAGCCCCAGCATTTT
CASSQQVRNQPQHF
>14|TRBD2|TRBV2|few|TRBJ2-7
TGTGCCAGCAGTGAGAGCCTAGCGGGGAGCGAGCAGTACTTC
CASSESLAGSEQYF
>15|TRBD1|TRBV5-1|few|TRBJ2-7
TGCGCCAGCAGCCCGCGGACAGGGGTTACCTCCGAGCAGTACTTC
CASSPRTGVTSEQYF
>14|.|TRBV3-1|.|TRBJ1-1
TGTGCCAGCAGCCCCCAACCGGGATCGACTGGAGCTTTCTTT
CASSPQPGSTGAFF
>15|.|TRBV2|few|TRBJ2-5
TGTGCCAGCAGTGGGGCAGCCTCGGGCCAAGAGACCCAGTACTTC
CASSGAASGQETQYF